Below, 12 T cell receptor beta chains from the same sample are listed, as sequenced in a study of CD8+ T cells in alopecia areata. As the sequencing template, cDNA was produced by extracting RNA and reverse transcribing it. Measured with immunoSEQ multiplex PCR; TCRdb has only the in-frame clones, and not every one. The table has about 200,000 clones, around three fifths seen once; the top ten hold under 0.5%. The sample here was CD4+ T cells sorted from blood, taken at week 0. These receptors were taken from a human donor with alopecia areata.

This sequence joins TRBV27 and TRBJ1-2; D may be TRBD1 (6 bases). Trimming left V 6 bases short and J 3 bases short, with 11 bases between. In germline, CDR1 is MNHEY, CDR2 SMNVEV (reference sequence). The CDR3 is 13 residues long. CDR3 sequence reads: CASSRRTDYGYTF. The CDR3 nucleotides read TGTGCCAGCAGCCGTCGGACAGACTATGGCTACACCTTC.

This clone was detected only once. The V gene is TRBV29-1, the J gene TRBJ2-7, with D possibly matching TRBD1 (5 bases). CDR1 SQVTM and CDR2 ANQGSEA come from the germline V gene. The V end lost 0 bases, the J end lost 3 bases, and 9 bases lay between the germline ends. The length of the CDR3 is 13 residues. CDR3 in DNA: TGCAGCGTTGAAGACCAGGGCCGCTACGAGCAGTACTTC. Translating it yields CSVEDQGRYEQYF.

The J gene is TRBJ2-5, the V gene TRBV7-8, with 7 bases that match TRBD1. Germline CDR1 is SGHVS and CDR2 is FQNEAQ. V shed 5 bases and J 3 bases; nucleotides not matched to a gene: 6. CDR3 length: 14 amino acids. Here the CDR3 reads CASSPGTVKETQYF. The DNA for the CDR3 is TGTGCCAGCAGCCCGGGGACAGTCAAAGAGACCCAGTACTTC.

The V call is TRBV29-1, the J call TRBJ2-1; D is perhaps TRBD1 (6 bases). V was trimmed by 4 bases and J by 3 bases, leaving 13 bases between them. Germline lookup yields CDR1 SQVTM and CDR2 ANQGSEA. This CDR3 comprises 14 residues. The chain's CDR3 is CSVGLQGHYNEQFF. The DNA for the CDR3 is TGCAGCGTTGGGTTACAGGGTCACTACAATGAGCAGTTCTTC.

This chain uses TRBV19 with TRBJ2-7; TRBD2 agrees at 7 bases. CDR3 size: 15 residues. CDR1 is LNHDA, CDR2 SQIVND, per germline (reference sequence). After removal of 1 base from V and 6 bases from J, the junction contained 9 bases not matched to a gene. CDR3 DNA: TGTGCCAGTAGTATAGTTCGGGCGGGAGCGGCCGAGCAGTACTTC. It yields the protein CASSIVRAGAAEQYF. Supplemented by reference TRBV19 and TRBJ2-7, the full variable domain reads DGGITQSPKYLFRKEGQNVTLSCEQNLNHDAMYWYRQDPGQGLRLIYYSQIVNDFQKGDIAEGYSVSREKKESFPLTVTSAQKNPTAFYLCASSIVRAGAAEQYFGPGTRLTVT.

The chain has TRBV18 and TRBJ2-1; 10 bases are shared with TRBD2. V lost 0 bases to trimming and J lost 7 bases; unmatched junction nucleotides: 0. This CDR3 is built from 14 residues. From germline, CDR1 is KGHSH and CDR2 LQKENI. CDR3 loop: CASSPPGLANEQFF. The CDR3 nucleotides are TGTGCCAGCTCACCACCGGGACTAGCGAATGAGCAGTTCTTC.

CDR3 sequence reads: CASSTTGLGYGYTF. The CDR3 DNA reads as TGCGCCAGCAGCACCACAGGGTTGGGCTATGGCTACACCTTC. V and J are TRBV5-1 and TRBJ1-2; D is perhaps TRBD1 (6 bases). Germline V gene data show CDR1 as SGHRS and CDR2 as YFSETQ. This CDR3 is 14 amino acids long. Trimming cost V 4 bases and J 4 bases, with 14 bases left between them.

The chain recombines TRBV6-6 with TRBJ2-7, with D possibly matching TRBD2 (6 bases). V shed 2 bases and J shed 3 bases, with 11 bases lying between them. From germline, CDR1 is MNHNY and CDR2 SVGAGI (reference sequence). The CDR3 has 14 amino acids. CDR3 coding DNA: TGTGCCAGCAGTTACACGGGGGAGAACTACGAGCAGTACTTC. Protein product: CASSYTGENYEQYF.

The V and J genes are TRBV19 and TRBJ2-7, with D possibly matching TRBD1 (7 bases). Trimming shortened V by 8 bases and J by 0 bases, and 17 bases separated the two germline ends. The CDR3 loop spans 15 amino acids. The germline gives CDR1 LNHDA, CDR2 SQIVND (reference sequence). The CDR3 region has the DNA TGTGCCAGTGCAACGGGACAGACTAGCTCCTACGAGCAGTACTTC. Translation gives CASATGQTSSYEQYF.

This clone was seen more than once but under ten times. CDR3 in amino acids: CASSSIRQGEAFF. CDR3 sequence (DNA): TGTGCCAGCAGCTCTATCCGACAGGGAGAAGCTTTCTTT. This chain connects TRBV7-9 to TRBJ1-1, with TRBD1 identical over 7 bases. Unmatched junction bases numbered 7, after V lost 4 bases and J lost 8 bases. The germline V gene encodes CDR1 SEHNR and CDR2 FQNEAQ (reference sequence). The CDR3 totals 13 residues.

About this clone: One end of the junction varies from germline; a read error may be responsible. This rearrangement joins TRBV5-1 to TRBJ2-1; D call uncertain. Germline CDR1 SGHRS, CDR2 YFSETQ. CDR3 length equals 11 residues. The CDR3: CASSSFNEQFF. The CDR3 coding sequence is TGCGCCAGCAGCTCCTTCAATGAGCAGTTCTTC.

The chain combines TRBV5-6 with TRBJ1-2; D is ambiguous. This CDR3 comprises 13 residues. Deletions cut 1 base from V and 0 bases from J, with 4 bases between. Looked up from germline, CDR1 is SGHDT and CDR2 is YYEEEE. The CDR3 sequence: CASSLTANYGYTF. CDR3 coding DNA: TGTGCCAGCAGCTTGACAGCTAACTATGGCTACACCTTC. Drawing the rest from reference TRBV5-6 and TRBJ1-2, the complete variable domain is DAGVTQSPTHLIKTRGQQVTLRCSPKSGHDTVSWYQQALGQGPQFIFQYYEEEERQRGNFPDRFSGHQFPNYSSELNVNALLLGDSALYLCASSLTANYGYTFGSGTRLTVV.